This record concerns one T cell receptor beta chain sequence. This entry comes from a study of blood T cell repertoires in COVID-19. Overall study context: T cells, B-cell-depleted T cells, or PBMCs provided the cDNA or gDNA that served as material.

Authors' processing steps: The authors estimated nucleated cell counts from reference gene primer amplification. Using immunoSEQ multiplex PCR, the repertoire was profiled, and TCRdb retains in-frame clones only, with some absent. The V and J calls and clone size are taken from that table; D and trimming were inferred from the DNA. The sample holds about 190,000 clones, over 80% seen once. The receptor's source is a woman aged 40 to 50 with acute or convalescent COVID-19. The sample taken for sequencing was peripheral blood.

As DNA, the CDR3 is TGTGCCAGCATTTCGGGACAGGGGGCTTGGCAGCCCCAGCATTTT. Its translation is CASISGQGAWQPQHF. This chain links TRBV28 with TRBJ1-5; 12 bases fit TRBD1. CDR1 MDHEN and CDR2 SYDVKM come from the germline V gene. Unmatched junction bases numbered 8, after V lost 7 bases and J lost 7 bases. The CDR3 is made up of 15 amino acids.